These T cell receptor beta chains were read from a single sample in a study of cytomegalovirus exposure and HLA in healthy donors. Produced via immunoSEQ multiplex PCR; TCRdb's table is partial and in-frame only. The sample holds tens of thousands of clones, roughly 86% seen once. The sample comprised PBMCs. Receptors originate from a man in his thirties or forties in good health and CMV-seropositive. Each CDR3 is given with its conserved first and last residue. Each record gives: D gene, V gene, J gene, clone size, CDR3 DNA, CDR3 protein. The D gene is left open where the match is weak. The size entry is marked missing in some rows and otherwise reads once, few, many or a size class.

>TRBD2|TRBV5-5|TRBJ2-7|once
TGTGCCAGCAGCTTAAAGGGGGAGGCTAGCGGGCGGCTCTACGAGCAGTACTTC
CASSLKGEASGRLYEQYF
>TRBD2|TRBV6-1|TRBJ2-1|-
TGTGCCAGCACCCAAAGTCGGACTAGCGGGAATGAGCAGTTCTTC
CASTQSRTSGNEQFF
>-|TRBV29-1|TRBJ2-7|-
TGCAGCGTTGTAAGGGACTACGAGCAGTACTTC
CSVVRDYEQYF
>-|TRBV21-1|TRBJ2-2|-
TGTGCCAGCAGCGCCCGAGACAGGCCCAACACCGGGGAGCTGTTTTTT
CASSARDRPNTGELFF
>TRBD1|TRBV10-3|TRBJ2-5|once
TGTGCCACGGCTGGACAGGGGAAAGAGACCCAGTACTTC
CATAGQGKETQYF
>-|TRBV28|TRBJ1-5|-
TGTGCCAGCAGCCTAGGACAATATAGCAATCAGCCCCAGCATTTT
CASSLGQYSNQPQHF
>-|TRBV5-5|TRBJ2-5|-
TGTGCCAGCAAATCTGCGGGGGAGACCCAGTACTTC
CASKSAGETQYF
>TRBD2|TRBV5-4|TRBJ2-1|-
TGTGCCAGCAGCTTTTTAGCGGGAGACTCTTCCAATGAGCAGTTCTTC
CASSFLAGDSSNEQFF
>TRBD2|TRBV5-4|TRBJ2-5|-
TGTGCCAGCAGCTTGGCGTTAGCGGGAGCGGAGACCCAGTACTTC
CASSLALAGAETQYF
>TRBD1|TRBV29-1|TRBJ1-1|-
TGCAGCGTAACGACAGGGGTTGACACTGAAGCTTTCTTT
CSVTTGVDTEAFF
>TRBD2|TRBV18|TRBJ2-3|-
TGTGCCAGCTCCCCCCTTACCTTGAGCGGGAGGTTTACTGGCACAGATACGCAGTATTTT
CASSPLTLSGRFTGTDTQYF
>-|TRBV5-1|TRBJ2-7|few
TGCGCCAGCAGCTTGGAGGCTAGCCGGGAGCAGTACTTC
CASSLEASREQYF
>-|TRBV6-5|TRBJ2-1|-
TGTGCCAGCAGTTACCTGGGGGGATACAATGAGCAGTTCTTC
CASSYLGGYNEQFF
>TRBD1|TRBV25-1|TRBJ1-1|-
TGTGCCAGCAGTGGTACCCTCCCGACAGGGGTGGTGAACACTGAAGCTTTCTTT
CASSGTLPTGVVNTEAFF
>TRBD2|TRBV6-5|TRBJ2-1|-
TGTGCCAGCAGTTATCAGGGCGGGAGTAGGGTTGAGCAGTTCTTC
CASSYQGGSRVEQFF
>TRBD1|TRBV10-2|TRBJ2-4|-
TGCGCCACCACGACAGGGATAGCCAAAAACATTCAGTACTTC
CATTTGIAKNIQYF